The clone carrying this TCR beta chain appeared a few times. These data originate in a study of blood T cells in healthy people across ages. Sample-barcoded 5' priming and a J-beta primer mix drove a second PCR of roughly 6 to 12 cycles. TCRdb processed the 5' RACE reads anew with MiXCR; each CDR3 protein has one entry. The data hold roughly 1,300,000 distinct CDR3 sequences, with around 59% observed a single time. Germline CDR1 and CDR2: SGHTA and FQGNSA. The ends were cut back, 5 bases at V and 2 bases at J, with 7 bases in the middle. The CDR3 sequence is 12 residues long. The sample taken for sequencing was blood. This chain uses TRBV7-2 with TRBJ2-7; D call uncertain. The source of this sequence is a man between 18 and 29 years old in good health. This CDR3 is CASSRNPYEQYF. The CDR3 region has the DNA TGTGCCAGCAGCCGGAACCCCTACGAGCAGTACTTC.